Each of the 7 T cell receptor beta chains below was sequenced from the same sample in a study of cytomegalovirus exposure and HLA in healthy donors. The study ran its PCR with 60 Vbeta and 13 Jbeta primers. TCRdb's table, derived via immunoSEQ multiplex PCR, lists solely in-frame clones and lacks some. The sample has over 40,000 clones; 70% to 80% are singletons. Sequencing input: PBMCs. The receptors stem from a woman aged 40 to 50 in good health and CMV-seropositive.

CDR3 region: CASSPTGGDTEAFF. CDR3 sequence (DNA): TGTGCCAGCAGCCCCACAGGGGGAGACACTGAAGCTTTCTTT. This chain uses TRBV7-2 with TRBJ1-1, with 8 bases that match TRBD1. The V segment lost 5 bases and the J segment 3 bases; nucleotides outside the gene matches: 5. Per germline, CDR1 SGHTA and CDR2 FQGNSA. This CDR3 spans 14 amino acids.

The rearrangement uses TRBV6-6 and TRBJ2-1, with D perhaps TRBD1 (6 bases). Germline assignment: CDR1 MNHNY and CDR2 SVGAGI (reference sequence). The CDR3 length is 15 residues. The V end lost 6 bases, the J end lost 5 bases, and 17 bases lay between the germline ends. The DNA for the CDR3 is TGTGCCAGCAGCCAGACCGGACAGTTGAACAATGAGCAGTTCTTC. Its translation is CASSQTGQLNNEQFF.

This chain joins TRBV9 and TRBJ2-7; 7 bases align to TRBD1. Germline CDR1 and CDR2: SGDLS and YYNGEE. The CDR3 is made up of 15 amino acids. With V trimmed by 0 bases and J by 2 bases, 5 bases remained unmatched. CDR3 sequence: CASSVGQGKAYEQYF. The DNA of the CDR3 is TGTGCCAGCAGCGTAGGACAGGGTAAGGCCTACGAGCAGTACTTC.

This clone was seen more than once but under ten times. The chain combines TRBV28 with TRBJ1-5, with a possible D match to TRBD1 (6 bases). V dropped 7 bases and J dropped 1 base, with 17 bases sitting between them. The CDR3 spans 16 residues. In germline, CDR1 is MDHEN, CDR2 SYDVKM. The CDR3 reads CASTLVGGQSNQPQHF. The DNA for the CDR3 is TGTGCCAGCACCTTAGTAGGGGGACAAAGCAATCAGCCCCAGCATTTT.

This clone was seen only a few times. The J gene is TRBJ1-1, the V gene TRBV16, with D tentatively TRBD1 (6 bases). Germline CDR1 is KGHSY and CDR2 is FQNENV. This CDR3 contains 13 residues. Trimming left V 1 base short and J 11 bases short, with 14 bases between. CDR3 residues: CASSQFQDSTAFF. As DNA, the CDR3 is TGTGCCAGCAGCCAATTTCAGGACAGTACGGCTTTCTTT.

The chain carries TRBV7-3 and TRBJ2-3, with 8 bases fitting TRBD2. Trimming at V came to 0 bases and at J to 5 bases, leaving 4 bases not matched to a gene. Germline values: CDR1 SGHTA, CDR2 FQGTGA. CDR3 length: 15 residues. The CDR3 DNA is TGTGCCAGCAGCTTAACGGCGGGGGGTGGAGATACGCAGTATTTT. It specifies CASSLTAGGGDTQYF.

V gene TRBV6-1 combines with J gene TRBJ1-1; 10 nucleotides align to TRBD1. With V trimmed by 4 bases and J by 3 bases, 2 bases remained unmatched. CDR3 length equals 14 residues. Looked up from germline, CDR1 is MNHNS and CDR2 is SASEGT. The CDR3 spells CASSGQGADTEAFF. The CDR3 DNA is TGTGCCAGCAGTGGACAGGGGGCTGACACTGAAGCTTTCTTT.